This TCR beta chain was obtained from a study of spatial heterogeneity in lung cancer (dated by TCRdb to between 2019 and 2020). Looking at the study overall: Beta-chain transcripts were consistently detected in greater numbers than alpha-chain transcripts, which likely reflected higher beta-chain transcript abundance. A strong correlation was found between TCR transcript counts in tumor regions and a T cell transcriptional module score from matched bulk RNA-seq. In the raw uncorrected reads, each unique combination of TCR and UMI appeared more than ten times on average. TCR alpha and beta repertoires were quantitatively compared across multiple tumor regions, matched nontumor lung and blood in non-small cell lung cancer. TCR repertoire features were related to nonsynonymous mutation counts determined by whole-exome sequencing of tumor tissue. At surgery, both alpha and beta chains were TCR-sequenced in over 200 tumor regions, approximately 64 matched nontumor lung samples and a few dozen PBMC samples.

From the cysteine through the phenylalanine, the CDR3 covers 17 amino acids. Only the CDR3 DNA stays, 51 bases, in frame from base 1. The junction shows trimming of 6 bases on V and 2 bases on J, and the gene matches do not reach 11 bases of it. Per the publication, the time point label means: sample taken at primary tumor resection. Samples were obtained from approximately 76 patients with early-stage, untreated non-small cell lung cancer from the lung TRACERx cohort. Whole RNA extracted from tumor and nontumor lung tissue, or from cryopreserved PBMC samples, was used for TCR sequencing without cell sorting. Only patients for whom sufficient RNA was available from at least two tumor regions were selected for TCR sequencing. Before selection, tumor and adjacent nontumor lung specimens were reviewed by a lung pathologist. Library preparation used 5' RACE. Sequenced on a NextSeq 500. In the TCR library protocol, a unique molecular identifier was attached to each TCR cDNA molecule so that PCR and sequencing errors could be corrected. In the original analysis: Decombinator tools were used for TCR identification, UMI-based error correction and CDR3 extraction. TCRs above a frequency of 2 per 1,000, corresponding to the top 1% of the tumor frequency distribution, were defined as expanded. Expanded tumor TCRs were classed as regional if statistically deemed absent (corrected P<0.05) from at least one tumor region, otherwise ubiquitous. Renyi diversity was computed with the R vegan package after each repertoire had been subsampled 100 times to 5,000 TCRs. CDR3 similarity networks were built from amino acid triplet string-kernel similarity, connecting CDR3s with pairwise similarity above 0.82. TCRdb applied fastp at Q25 and MiXCR to the public reads, then kept only in-frame beta chains. Duplicate CDR3 protein sequences are folded into a single record with the most common DNA and genes. TCRdb, not the original authors, processed these V and J calls. Here the sample has 7,500 to 8,000 distinct CDR3 sequences; around 7% occur a single time. 15% to 20% of the sample is held by the ten biggest clonotypes.

This clonotype showed up just a few times. Its antigen is not yet known. It has no much larger one-base neighbor in the sample; base qualities were not kept. A library made for alpha chains picked up this beta chain off target, so its size means little. Broader findings and caveats from the paper: Additional single-cell paired TCR alpha and beta sequencing was considered necessary to confirm, at a functional level, the hypothesis that regional TCRs recognize regional mutations. The number of expanded intratumoral alpha and beta TCRs correlated with the tumor nonsynonymous mutation count. TCR-seq coverage of tumor T cells was estimated at only roughly 6.5% for alpha chains and about 13% for beta chains. Counts of ubiquitous and regional expanded TCRs were found to correlate with counts of ubiquitous and regional nonsynonymous mutations, respectively.

The rearrangement combines TRBV12-3 or TRBV12-4 with TRBJ2-4, with TRBD2 identical over 9 junction bases. This receptor was taken from a female donor with early-stage non-small cell lung cancer. This material consisted of lung tumor tissue, taken at surgery. The nucleotide sequence is TGTGCCAGCAGCTCGACAGACGCGGGGGGGTCCAAAAACATTCAGTACTTC. This is translated as CASSSTDAGGSKNIQYF.